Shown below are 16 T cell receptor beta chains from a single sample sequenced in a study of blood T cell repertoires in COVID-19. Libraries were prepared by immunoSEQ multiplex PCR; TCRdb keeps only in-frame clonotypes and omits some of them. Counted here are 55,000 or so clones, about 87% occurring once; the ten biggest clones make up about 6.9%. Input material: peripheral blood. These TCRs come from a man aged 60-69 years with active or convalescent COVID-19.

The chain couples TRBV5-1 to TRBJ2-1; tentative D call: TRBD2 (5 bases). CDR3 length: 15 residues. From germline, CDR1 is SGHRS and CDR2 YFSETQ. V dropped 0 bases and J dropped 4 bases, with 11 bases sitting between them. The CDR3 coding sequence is TGCGCCAGCAGCTTGGCCCTCGGGGATTACAATGAGCAGTTCTTC. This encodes CASSLALGDYNEQFF. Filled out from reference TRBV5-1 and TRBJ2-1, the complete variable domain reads KAGVTQTPRYLIKTRGQQVTLSCSPISGHRSVSWYQQTPGQGLQFLFEYFSETQRNKGNFPGRFSGRQFSNSRSEMNVSTLELGDSALYLCASSLALGDYNEQFFGPGTRLTVL.

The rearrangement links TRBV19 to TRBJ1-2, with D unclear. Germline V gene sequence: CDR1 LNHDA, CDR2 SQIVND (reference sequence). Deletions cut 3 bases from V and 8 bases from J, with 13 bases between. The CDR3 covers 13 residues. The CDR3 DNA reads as TGTGCCAGTAGTATGGCACAGAATTACGGCTACACCTTC. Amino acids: CASSMAQNYGYTF.

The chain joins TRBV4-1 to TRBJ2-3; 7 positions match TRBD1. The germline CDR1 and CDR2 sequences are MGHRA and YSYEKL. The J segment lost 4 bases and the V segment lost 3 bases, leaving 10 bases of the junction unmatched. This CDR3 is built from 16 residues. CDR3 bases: TGCGCCAGCAGCCAGGGTAGTTCCCAGGGGGCAGATACGCAGTATTTT. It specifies CASSQGSSQGADTQYF.

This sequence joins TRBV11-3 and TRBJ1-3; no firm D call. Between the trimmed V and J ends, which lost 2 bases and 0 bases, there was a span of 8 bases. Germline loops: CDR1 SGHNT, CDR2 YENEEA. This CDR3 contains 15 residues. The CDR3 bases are TGTGCCAGCAGCTTATATTCCAGCTCTGGAAACACCATATATTTT. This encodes CASSLYSSSGNTIYF.

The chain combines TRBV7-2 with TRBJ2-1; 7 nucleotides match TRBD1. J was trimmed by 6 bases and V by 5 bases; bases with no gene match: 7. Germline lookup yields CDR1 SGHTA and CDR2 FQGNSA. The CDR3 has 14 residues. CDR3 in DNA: TGTGCCAGCAGCGCGAACAGGGGCGGCAATGAGCAGTTCTTC. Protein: CASSANRGGNEQFF.

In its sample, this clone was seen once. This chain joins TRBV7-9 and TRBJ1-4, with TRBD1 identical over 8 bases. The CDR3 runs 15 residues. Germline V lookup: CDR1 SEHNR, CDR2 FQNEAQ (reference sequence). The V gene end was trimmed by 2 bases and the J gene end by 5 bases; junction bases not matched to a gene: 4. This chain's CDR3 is CASSLQGAFNEKLFF. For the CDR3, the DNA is TGTGCCAGCAGCTTACAGGGGGCCTTCAATGAAAAACTGTTTTTT. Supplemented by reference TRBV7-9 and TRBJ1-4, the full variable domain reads DTGVSQNPRHKITKRGQNVTFRCDPISEHNRLYWYRQTLGQGPEFLTYFQNEAQLEKSRLLSDRFSAERPKGSFSTLEIQRTEQGDSAMYLCASSLQGAFNEKLFFGSGTQLSVL.

This chain's CDR3 is CASSLAEGRNSPLHF. The CDR3 DNA is TGTGCCAGCAGCTTAGCGGAGGGGAGGAATTCACCCCTCCACTTT. This sequence joins TRBV7-8 and TRBJ1-6, with D perhaps TRBD1 (5 bases). The germline CDR1 and CDR2 sequences are SGHVS and FQNEAQ. The V and J ends lost 0 bases and 7 bases respectively, with 10 bases between them. The CDR3 loop spans 15 amino acids.

CDR3 DNA: TGTGCCAGCAGTTTAAAAGACAGGGTTAGGAACGAGCAGTACTTC. Protein product: CASSLKDRVRNEQYF. The genes are TRBV28 and TRBJ2-7; 7 nucleotides agree with TRBD1. CDR3 length: 15 residues. Germline-derived CDR1 and CDR2 are MDHEN and SYDVKM. After removal of 2 bases from V and 5 bases from J, the junction contained 9 bases not matched to a gene.

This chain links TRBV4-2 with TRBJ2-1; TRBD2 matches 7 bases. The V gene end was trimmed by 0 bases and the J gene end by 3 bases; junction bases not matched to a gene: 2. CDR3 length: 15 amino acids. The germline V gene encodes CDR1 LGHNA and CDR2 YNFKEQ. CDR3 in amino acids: CASSQDRGVYNEQFF. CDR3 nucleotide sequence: TGTGCCAGCAGCCAAGATCGGGGGGTCTACAATGAGCAGTTCTTC.

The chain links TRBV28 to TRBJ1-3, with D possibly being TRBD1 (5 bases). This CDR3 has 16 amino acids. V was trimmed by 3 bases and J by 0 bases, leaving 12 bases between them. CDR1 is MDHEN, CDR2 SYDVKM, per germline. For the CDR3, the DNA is TGTGCCAGCAGTTTGGGCAGGGCAAACTCTGGAAACACCATATATTTT. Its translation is CASSLGRANSGNTIYF.

This chain's CDR3 is CASSPSPGQGAWEQYF. Written as DNA, the CDR3 is TGTGCCAGCTCACCTTCCCCGGGACAGGGGGCATGGGAGCAGTACTTC. This chain connects TRBV18 to TRBJ2-7; TRBD1 matches at 12 bases. V gave up 3 bases and J gave up 7 bases; unmatched junction bases: 10. In germline, CDR1 is KGHSH, CDR2 LQKENI. The CDR3 consists of 16 residues.

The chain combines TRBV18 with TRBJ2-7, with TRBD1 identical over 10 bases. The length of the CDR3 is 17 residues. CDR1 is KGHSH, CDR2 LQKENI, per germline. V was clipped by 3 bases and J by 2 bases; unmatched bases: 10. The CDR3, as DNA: TGTGCCAGCTCACCGCTCCCCGGGACAGGGGCGGCCTACGAGCAGTACTTC. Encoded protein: CASSPLPGTGAAYEQYF.

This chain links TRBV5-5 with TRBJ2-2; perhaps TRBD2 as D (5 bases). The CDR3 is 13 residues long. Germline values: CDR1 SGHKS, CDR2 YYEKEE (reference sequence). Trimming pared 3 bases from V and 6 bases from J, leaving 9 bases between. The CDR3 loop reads CASSSTGAGELFF. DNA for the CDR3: TGTGCCAGCAGCTCAACCGGGGCCGGGGAGCTGTTTTTT.

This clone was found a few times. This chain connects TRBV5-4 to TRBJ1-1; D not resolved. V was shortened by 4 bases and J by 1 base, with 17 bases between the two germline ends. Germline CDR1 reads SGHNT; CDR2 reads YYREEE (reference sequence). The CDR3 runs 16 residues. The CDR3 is CASSQALSQANTEAFF. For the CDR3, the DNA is TGTGCCAGCAGCCAAGCTCTTTCGCAGGCGAACACTGAAGCTTTCTTT. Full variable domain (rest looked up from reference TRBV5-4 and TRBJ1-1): ETGVTQSPTHLIKTRGQQVTLRCSSQSGHNTVSWYQQALGQGPQFIFQYYREEENGRGNFPPRFSGLQFPNYSSELNVNALELDDSALYLCASSQALSQANTEAFFGQGTRLTVV.

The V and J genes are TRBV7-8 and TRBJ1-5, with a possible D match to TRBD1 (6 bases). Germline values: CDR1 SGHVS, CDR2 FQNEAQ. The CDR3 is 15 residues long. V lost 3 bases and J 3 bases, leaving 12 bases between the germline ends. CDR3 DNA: TGTGCCAGCAGCTTCGGGACATCCGACAATCAGCCCCAGCATTTT. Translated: CASSFGTSDNQPQHF.

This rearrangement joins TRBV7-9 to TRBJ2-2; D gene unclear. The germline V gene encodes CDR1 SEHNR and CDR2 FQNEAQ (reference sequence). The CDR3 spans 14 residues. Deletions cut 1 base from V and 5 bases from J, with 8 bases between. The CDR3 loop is CASSLEQATGELFF. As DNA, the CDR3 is TGTGCCAGCAGCTTAGAGCAGGCGACCGGGGAGCTGTTTTTT.